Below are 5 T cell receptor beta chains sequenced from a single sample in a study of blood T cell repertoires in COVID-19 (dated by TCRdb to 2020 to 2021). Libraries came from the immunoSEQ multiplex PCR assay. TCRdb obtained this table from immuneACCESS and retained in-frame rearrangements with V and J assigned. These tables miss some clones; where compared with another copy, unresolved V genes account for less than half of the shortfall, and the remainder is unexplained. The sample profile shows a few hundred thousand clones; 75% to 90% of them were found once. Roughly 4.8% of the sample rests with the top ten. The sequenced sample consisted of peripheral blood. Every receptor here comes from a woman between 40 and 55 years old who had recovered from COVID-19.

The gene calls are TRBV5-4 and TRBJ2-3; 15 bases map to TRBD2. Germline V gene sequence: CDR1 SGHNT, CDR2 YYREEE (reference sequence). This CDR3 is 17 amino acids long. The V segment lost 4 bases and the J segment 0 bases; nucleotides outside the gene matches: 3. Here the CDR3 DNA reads TGTGCCAGCAGCCAAGGGACTAGCGGGGGGAGCACAGATACGCAGTATTTT. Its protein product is CASSQGTSGGSTDTQYF.

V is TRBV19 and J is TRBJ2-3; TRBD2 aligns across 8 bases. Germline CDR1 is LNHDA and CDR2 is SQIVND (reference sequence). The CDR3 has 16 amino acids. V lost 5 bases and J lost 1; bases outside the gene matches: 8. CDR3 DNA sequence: TGTGCCAGTAGTCCCCGGGGGCGGGGGGGCACAGATACGCAGTATTTT. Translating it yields CASSPRGRGGTDTQYF.

This chain's CDR3 is CASSSGLAEYYEQYF. The CDR3 DNA reads TGTGCCAGCAGCTCGGGACTAGCAGAATACTACGAGCAGTACTTC. J is TRBJ2-7 and V is TRBV7-9; the match to TRBD2 covers 9 bases. The CDR3 runs to 15 residues. Germline CDR1 and CDR2: SEHNR and FQNEAQ (reference sequence). Unmatched junction bases numbered 7, after V lost 4 bases and J lost 3 bases.

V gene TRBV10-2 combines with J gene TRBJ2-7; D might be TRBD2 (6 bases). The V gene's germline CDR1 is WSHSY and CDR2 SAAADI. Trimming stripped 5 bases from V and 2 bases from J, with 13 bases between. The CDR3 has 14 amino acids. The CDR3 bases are TGCGCCAGCAGTACTTTGGGAGGAACCTACGAGCAGTACGTC. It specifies CASSTLGGTYEQYV.

The CDR3 coding sequence is TGTGCCAGCAGCGTACGGGACAGCCTCGGGGGCACTGAAGCTTTCTTT. Its protein product is CASSVRDSLGGTEAFF. V gene TRBV9 combines with J gene TRBJ1-1, with 7 bases identical to TRBD1. CDR1 is SGDLS and CDR2 is YYNGEE in the germline V gene. The CDR3 consists of 16 residues. Unmatched junction bases numbered 10, after V lost 1 base and J lost 4 bases.